The present TCR beta chain was sequenced within a study of long-term antiretroviral therapy in people with HIV. In regard to this clone: As yet, its antigen is unknown.

Per individual, the PBMC samples numbered at least one pre-ART and at least two post-ART. Among participants with HIV, every one received treatment in the United States. The study, taken as a whole, reports: ART preceded a rise in diversity that nonetheless stayed lower than in transplant donor controls.

Samples were assayed with immunoSEQ v3.0 at survey level. It was about 35,000-55,000 T-cell genomes per sample that sequencing targeted. The table came from immunoSEQ multiplex PCR; TCRdb's copy has only in-frame clones and leaves some out. Of around 37,000 clones listed, roughly 85% are singletons. The specimen was unsorted PBMCs, collected about 3.3 years after starting antiretroviral therapy. This sequence was found in a man between 18 and 35 years old with HIV.

The CDR3 nucleotides read TGTGCCAGTAGTGTCGACAGGGAGGGAGAGACCCAGTACTTC. This codes for CASSVDREGETQYF. The chain joins TRBV19 to TRBJ2-5; D may match TRBD1 or TRBD2 (7 bases each). V was clipped by 5 bases and J by 4 bases, with 14 bases between them. The CDR3 runs to 14 residues. Germline CDR1 is LNHDA and CDR2 is SQIVND (reference sequence). Using reference TRBV19 and TRBJ2-5 for the parts outside the CDR3, the full variable domain is DGGITQSPKYLFRKEGQNVTLSCEQNLNHDAMYWYRQDPGQGLRLIYYSQIVNDFQKGDIAEGYSVSREKKESFPLTVTSAQKNPTAFYLCASSVDREGETQYFGPGTRLLVL.